Below are 27 T cell receptor beta chains sequenced from a single sample in a study of ipilimumab plus nivolumab after autologous stem cell transplantation. Only in-frame clones appear in the TCRdb table, and some are missing; sequencing was by immunoSEQ multiplex PCR. The data contain roughly 10,000 clones, about four fifths of them singletons. The sample here was PBMCs, taken in a trial of ipilimumab plus nivolumab as post-transplant consolidation. These TCRs come from a male donor with diffuse large B-cell lymphoma.

Comment on this clone: Other DNA sequences from this sample encode an identical CDR3 as well. V and J are TRBV5-1 and TRBJ2-3, with 7 nucleotides matching TRBD1. CDR1 is SGHRS, CDR2 YFSETQ, per germline. V gave up 0 bases and J gave up 3 bases; unmatched junction bases: 7. The CDR3 spans 16 residues. The CDR3 DNA sequence: TGCGCCAGCAGCTTGGGCCAGGGGGTTGGGACAGATACGCAGTATTTT. As protein: CASSLGQGVGTDTQYF. Filled out from reference TRBV5-1 and TRBJ2-3, the complete variable domain reads KAGVTQTPRYLIKTRGQQVTLSCSPISGHRSVSWYQQTPGQGLQFLFEYFSETQRNKGNFPGRFSGRQFSNSRSEMNVSTLELGDSALYLCASSLGQGVGTDTQYFGPGTRLTVL.

This chain joins TRBV4-3 and TRBJ2-3; D is possibly TRBD2 (5 bases). The germline gives CDR1 LGHNA, CDR2 YSLEER. V was pared by 8 bases and J by 0 bases, with 9 bases between. This CDR3 spans 13 amino acids. CDR3 DNA: TGCGCCAGCCGGGGATCCAGCACAGATACGCAGTATTTT. Amino acids: CASRGSSTDTQYF.

The chain couples TRBV4-1 to TRBJ1-6, with D uncertain. Looked up from germline, CDR1 is MGHRA and CDR2 is YSYEKL. This CDR3 has 13 amino acids. V was shortened by 4 bases and J by 12 bases, with 13 bases between the two germline ends. The CDR3 nucleotides read TGCGCCAGCAGCCCTGACACCTCGAGACCCCTCCACTTT. Translation: CASSPDTSRPLHF.

The gene calls are TRBV28 and TRBJ2-7, with D unresolved. V was shortened by 4 bases and J by 0 bases, with 13 bases between the two germline ends. CDR3 size: 15 residues. Looked up from germline, CDR1 is MDHEN and CDR2 is SYDVKM. CDR3 sequence: CASSSPSRSSYEQYF. CDR3 nucleotide sequence: TGTGCCAGCAGTTCCCCCTCCAGGAGCTCCTACGAGCAGTACTTC.

The rearrangement uses TRBV7-9 and TRBJ2-1; a possible D gene is TRBD1 (6 bases). The CDR3 runs to 14 residues. Looked up from germline, CDR1 is SEHNR and CDR2 is FQNEAQ (reference sequence). V was pared by 1 base and J by 2 bases, with 6 bases between. The CDR3 nucleotides read TGTGCCAGCAGCTTAGGGGACACCTACAATGAGCAGTTCTTC. Its protein product is CASSLGDTYNEQFF.

The chain employs TRBV9 and TRBJ1-2; possible D gene TRBD1, 5 bases. Germline-derived CDR1 and CDR2 are SGDLS and YYNGEE. V was pared by 3 bases and J by 8 bases, with 20 bases between. The CDR3 loop spans 15 amino acids. CDR3 sequence reads: CASSAGQRGERGYTF. The CDR3 nucleotides are TGTGCCAGCAGCGCTGGGCAGAGAGGGGAGCGGGGCTACACCTTC.

Concerning this clone: Other DNA sequences within the sample encode an identical CDR3. This chain links TRBV7-3 with TRBJ2-5; no clear D. The V end was cut by 2 bases, the J end by 4 bases, with 8 bases between. This CDR3 is 13 amino acids long. Germline V gives CDR1 SGHTA, CDR2 FQGTGA. The DNA of the CDR3 is TGTGCCAGCAGCTTAGGCCTTCGAGAGACCCAGTACTTC. Its protein product is CASSLGLRETQYF. The full variable domain, its missing parts supplied by reference TRBV7-3 and TRBJ2-5, is GAGVSQTPSNKVTEKGKYVELRCDPISGHTALYWYRQSLGQGPEFLIYFQGTGAADDSGLPNDRFFAVRPEGSVSTLKIQRTERGDSAVYLCASSLGLRETQYFGPGTRLLVL.

The chain joins TRBV6-4 to TRBJ1-5; a possible D gene is TRBD1 (6 bases). Germline lookup yields CDR1 MRHNA and CDR2 SNTAGT. Trimming took off 5 bases at V and 0 bases at J, with 23 bases between the two ends. The CDR3 runs to 19 residues. CDR3 amino acids: CASSRGGGHLTNSNQPQHF. The CDR3 DNA is TGTGCCAGCAGTAGAGGGGGGGGACACCTCACCAATAGCAATCAGCCCCAGCATTTT.

CDR3 coding DNA: TGTGCCAGCAGTTACACCGGGACAGGGGTTGAAAAACTGTTTTTT. Translated, it gives CASSYTGTGVEKLFF. V is TRBV6-5 and J is TRBJ1-4; the match to TRBD1 covers 10 bases. From germline, CDR1 is MNHEY and CDR2 SVGAGI. After removal of 2 bases from V and 7 bases from J, the junction contained 4 bases not matched to a gene. The CDR3 is made up of 15 amino acids.

The rearrangement links TRBV16 to TRBJ2-3, with D perhaps matching TRBD1 (6 bases). The germline V gene encodes CDR1 KGHSY and CDR2 FQNENV. The CDR3 runs to 16 residues. Between the trimmed V and J ends, which lost 0 bases and 0 bases, there was a span of 10 bases. CDR3 DNA sequence: TGTGCCAGCAGCCAATCGGACAGTTATAGCACAGATACGCAGTATTTT. It translates to CASSQSDSYSTDTQYF.

On this clone: An end of the junction does not agree with germline; a read error may underlie this. V usage is TRBV7-7 and J usage is TRBJ1-4; D ambiguous. Germline CDR1 reads SSHAT; CDR2 reads FNYEAQ (reference sequence). The CDR3 has 12 amino acids. CDR3 amino acids: CASSPVGEKLFF. DNA of the CDR3: TGTGCTAGCAGCCCAGTAGGGGAAAAACTGTTTTTT.

This chain connects TRBV4-3 to TRBJ2-3; no clear D. Germline CDR1 reads LGHNA; CDR2 reads YSLEER. CDR3 length equals 14 residues. Trimming took 0 bases from V and 4 from J, leaving 8 bases between them. CDR3 residues: CASSQEGVADTQYF. In nucleotides, the CDR3 is TGCGCCAGCAGCCAAGAAGGTGTCGCAGATACGCAGTATTTT.

The V gene is TRBV5-6, the J gene TRBJ1-4, with a tentative D call TRBD1 (6 bases). The germline CDR1 and CDR2 sequences are SGHDT and YYEEEE. This CDR3 has 16 amino acids. The V and J ends lost 2 bases and 8 bases respectively, with 19 bases between them. The CDR3 sequence is CASSFDPGGANEKLFF. CDR3 DNA: TGTGCCAGCAGCTTCGACCCGGGGGGCGCGAACGAAAAACTGTTTTTT.

CDR3 sequence: CASSFFGGEIYNEQFF. DNA for the CDR3: TGTGCCAGCAGCTTTTTTGGGGGAGAAATATACAATGAGCAGTTCTTC. This chain uses TRBV5-5 with TRBJ2-1; the D gene could be TRBD1 or TRBD2 (5 bases each). Looked up from germline, CDR1 is SGHKS and CDR2 is YYEKEE (reference sequence). This CDR3 has 16 amino acids. V lost 2 bases and J 4 bases, leaving 16 bases between the germline ends.

The V call is TRBV5-6, the J call TRBJ1-5; a possible D gene is TRBD1 (6 bases). CDR1 and CDR2 (germline): SGHDT, YYEEEE. The CDR3 contains 17 residues. Deletions cut 1 base from V and 6 bases from J, with 20 bases between. CDR3 protein: CASSLNPEGGRGQPQHF. CDR3 coding DNA: TGTGCCAGCAGCTTGAACCCCGAAGGGGGTCGAGGTCAGCCCCAGCATTTT.

The V call is TRBV4-3, the J call TRBJ2-2, with 10 bases lining up with TRBD2. With 0 bases clipped from V and 6 bases from J, the junction kept 7 bases outside the gene matches. This CDR3 comprises 17 residues. The germline V gene encodes CDR1 LGHNA and CDR2 YSLEER. CDR3 residues: CASSQEFLAGASGELFF. DNA for the CDR3: TGCGCCAGCAGCCAAGAATTTCTAGCGGGGGCCTCCGGGGAGCTGTTTTTT.

The V and J genes are TRBV18 and TRBJ2-7, with D unresolved. The CDR3 is 11 amino acids. From germline, CDR1 is KGHSH and CDR2 LQKENI. V gave up 6 bases and J gave up 4 bases, with 7 bases separating them. CDR3 protein: CASSPNYEQYF. The CDR3 nucleotides read TGTGCCAGCTCGCCCAATTACGAGCAGTACTTC. Together with reference TRBV18 and TRBJ2-7, the CDR3 gives the full variable domain: NAGVMQNPRHLVRRRGQEARLRCSPMKGHSHVYWYRQLPEEGLKFMVYLQKENIIDESGMPKERFSAEFPKEGPSILRIQQVVRGDSAAYFCASSPNYEQYFGPGTRLTVT.

This sequence joins TRBV18 and TRBJ1-3; no clear D. Per germline, CDR1 KGHSH and CDR2 LQKENI. The V end lost 2 bases, the J end lost 0 bases, and 8 bases lay between the germline ends. The CDR3 has 15 residues. CDR3 sequence: CASSPGYDSGNTIYF. In DNA form, the CDR3 reads TGTGCCAGCTCACCAGGTTATGACTCTGGAAACACCATATATTTT.

The genes are TRBV5-1 and TRBJ2-5, with 9 bases lining up with TRBD1. V shed 2 bases, J shed 5 bases, and the junction held 4 bases outside the gene matches. CDR3 length: 14 residues. Germline assignment: CDR1 SGHRS and CDR2 YFSETQ. CDR3 sequence (DNA): TGCGCCAGCAGCTTAGGACAGGGGTGGGAGACCCAGTACTTC. Encoded protein: CASSLGQGWETQYF.

This clone was observed a few times. The CDR3 region is CASSQVFAGANYGYTF. DNA of the CDR3: TGCGCCAGCAGCCAAGTTTTCGCAGGAGCTAACTATGGCTACACCTTC. This chain uses TRBV4-1 with TRBJ1-2; D gene ambiguous. In germline, CDR1 is MGHRA, CDR2 YSYEKL. There are 16 residues in the CDR3. Trimming left V 1 base short and J 0 bases short, with 12 bases between.

The chain couples TRBV13 to TRBJ2-7; 7 bases match TRBD2. This CDR3 has 14 residues. V lost 0 bases and J lost 3; bases outside the gene matches: 2. CDR1 and CDR2 (germline): PRHDT, FYEKMQ (reference sequence). CDR3: CASSLGSGGYEQYF. The CDR3 DNA is TGTGCCAGCAGCTTAGGTTCGGGGGGCTACGAGCAGTACTTC.

The chain uses TRBV7-2 and TRBJ1-4, with a weak D call TRBD1 (6 bases). This CDR3 contains 15 residues. Germline loops: CDR1 SGHTA, CDR2 FQGNSA. Between the trimmed V and J ends, which lost 1 base and 4 bases, there was a span of 10 bases. CDR3: CASSLDPGVNEKLFF. CDR3 bases: TGTGCCAGCAGCTTAGACCCAGGGGTTAATGAAAAACTGTTTTTT.

The CDR3 region has the DNA TGTGCCAGCAGCCAATCGAGGCAGTGGGGGTACTCTGGAAACACCATATATTTT. Translating gives CASSQSRQWGYSGNTIYF. The J gene is TRBJ1-3, the V gene TRBV16, with TRBD1 as a possible D gene (5 bases). Per germline, CDR1 KGHSY and CDR2 FQNENV. V lost 0 bases and J 0 bases, leaving 15 bases between the germline ends. The CDR3 consists of 18 residues.

The chain is built from TRBV5-1 and TRBJ2-3, with 8 bases lining up with TRBD2. V gave up 1 base and J gave up 2 bases; unmatched junction bases: 6. The CDR3 is 16 amino acids. Germline V gene data show CDR1 as SGHRS and CDR2 as YFSETQ. The chain's CDR3 is CASSLLSGANTDTQYF. The CDR3 DNA sequence: TGCGCCAGCAGCTTGCTTAGCGGGGCGAACACAGATACGCAGTATTTT.

The V and J genes are TRBV5-4 and TRBJ1-1; D gene uncertain. This CDR3 has 15 residues. V was trimmed by 0 bases and J by 0 bases, leaving 9 bases between them. Per germline, CDR1 SGHNT and CDR2 YYREEE (reference sequence). CDR3: CASSLGRTMNTEAFF. The DNA for the CDR3 is TGTGCCAGCAGCTTGGGACGGACCATGAACACTGAAGCTTTCTTT.

The CDR3 region is CASSPPSQGGETQYF. In nucleotides, the CDR3 is TGTGCCAGCTCACCACCTTCTCAGGGAGGGGAGACCCAGTACTTC. The chain has TRBV18 and TRBJ2-5; 7 bases map to TRBD2. This CDR3 has 15 amino acids. V gave up 0 bases and J gave up 5 bases; unmatched junction bases: 6. In germline, CDR1 is KGHSH, CDR2 LQKENI. Drawing the rest from reference TRBV18 and TRBJ2-5, the complete variable domain is NAGVMQNPRHLVRRRGQEARLRCSPMKGHSHVYWYRQLPEEGLKFMVYLQKENIIDESGMPKERFSAEFPKEGPSILRIQQVVRGDSAAYFCASSPPSQGGETQYFGPGTRLLVL.

This clone occurred once. The chain employs TRBV19 and TRBJ2-3; 8 bases match TRBD2. The CDR3 spans 15 residues. The V gene's germline CDR1 is LNHDA and CDR2 SQIVND (reference sequence). The V gene end was trimmed by 2 bases and the J gene end by 5 bases; junction bases not matched to a gene: 6. The CDR3 sequence is CASSITGGRVDTQYF. CDR3 nucleotides: TGTGCCAGTAGTATAACGGGGGGGCGGGTAGATACGCAGTATTTT.